Listed below are T cell receptor beta chains from one sample, sequenced in a study of cytomegalovirus exposure and HLA in healthy donors. Profiling relied on immunoSEQ multiplex PCR, and the TCRdb table lists in-frame clones only, not all of them. The repertoire holds over 85,000 clones, with around 81% as singletons. The specimen sequenced was PBMCs. Receptors were obtained from a female donor in good health and CMV-seropositive. Both conserved end residues are part of each CDR3. D genes are given only for firm matches. The listing skips clone size in some rows; elsewhere it reads once, few, many or a size class.

v_call	d_call	clone_size	j_call	cdr3_aa	cdr3_nt
TRBV6-5	NA	NA	TRBJ2-7	CASSKNSGYEQYF	TGTGCCAGCAGTAAAAATAGCGGATACGAGCAGTACTTC
TRBV7-9	NA	NA	TRBJ2-1	CASTVGPYNEQFF	TGTGCCAGCACCGTGGGGCCTTACAATGAGCAGTTCTTC
TRBV5-4	NA	few	TRBJ1-1	CASRWGGNLNTEAFF	TGTGCCAGCAGGTGGGGGGGTAACCTGAACACTGAAGCTTTCTTT
TRBV28	NA	NA	TRBJ2-1	CASSLSEYNEQFF	TGTGCCAGCAGTTTATCGGAGTACAATGAGCAGTTCTTC
TRBV6-4	TRBD1	NA	TRBJ1-5	CASSIRDRGLGQPQHF	TGTGCCAGCAGTATCCGGGACAGGGGGCTTGGTCAGCCCCAGCATTTT
TRBV5-1	NA	few	TRBJ1-5	CASSLVTRREHSNQPQHF	TGCGCCAGCAGCTTGGTTACCAGGCGGGAGCATAGCAATCAGCCCCAGCATTTT
TRBV6-1	NA	NA	TRBJ1-1	CASSDGRWGNTEAFF	TGTGCCAGCAGTGATGGGAGGTGGGGGAACACTGAAGCTTTCTTT
TRBV4-1	TRBD1	NA	TRBJ1-1	CASSQEGQGALDTEAFF	TGCGCCAGCAGCCAAGAAGGACAGGGGGCATTGGACACTGAAGCTTTCTTT
TRBV27	TRBD1	NA	TRBJ1-3	CASIFSSPTQGVEGNTIYF	TGTGCCAGCATTTTTTCATCCCCTACACAGGGGGTAGAAGGAAACACCATATATTTT
TRBV15	TRBD2	NA	TRBJ2-1	CAKGGAYNEQFF	TGTGCCAAGGGAGGGGCCTACAATGAGCAGTTCTTC
TRBV4-2	TRBD2	NA	TRBJ2-7	CASSQVSSGDYNYEQYF	TGTGCCAGCAGCCAAGTGTCTAGCGGAGATTATAACTACGAGCAGTACTTC
TRBV10-3	TRBD2	NA	TRBJ2-1	CAISATSGRGATYNEQFF	TGTGCCATCAGTGCGACTAGCGGGAGAGGGGCTACCTACAATGAGCAGTTCTTC
TRBV30	NA	NA	TRBJ2-7	CAWSGGTYEQYF	TGTGCCTGGAGTGGCGGAACCTACGAGCAGTACTTC
TRBV25-1	TRBD1	few	TRBJ2-1	CASSGPLDRGGYNEQFF	TGTGCCAGCAGTGGCCCCCTAGACAGGGGGGGGTACAATGAGCAGTTCTTC
TRBV5-1	NA	NA	TRBJ2-1	CASSLSGTEQFF	TGCGCCAGCAGCTTGTCTGGGACAGAGCAGTTCTTC
TRBV5-6	TRBD1	NA	TRBJ2-5	CASSLVDRVETQYF	TGTGCCAGCAGCTTGGTCGACAGGGTCGAGACCCAGTACTTC
TRBV13	TRBD1	NA	TRBJ1-4	CASSSRGQGYEKLFF	TGTGCCAGCAGCTCTAGGGGACAGGGGTATGAAAAACTGTTTTTT
TRBV10-3	NA	NA	TRBJ1-5	CAISEFLGGSNQPQHF	TGTGCCATCAGTGAATTCTTGGGAGGGAGCAATCAGCCCCAGCATTTT
TRBV4-1	NA	NA	TRBJ1-1	CASSQVQGDIEAFF	TGCGCCAGCAGCCAAGTGCAAGGGGATATTGAAGCTTTCTTT
TRBV27	TRBD1	few	TRBJ2-7	CASSWTGSYEQYF	TGTGCCAGCAGCTGGACAGGGTCCTACGAGCAGTACTTC
TRBV30	TRBD2	once	TRBJ2-1	CAWSDGRNEQFF	TGTGCCTGGAGCGACGGGAGGAATGAGCAGTTCTTC
TRBV27	NA	few	TRBJ2-1	CASEGGSNEQFF	TGTGCCAGTGAAGGAGGGAGTAATGAGCAGTTCTTC
TRBV2	TRBD2	few	TRBJ2-2	CASSRTSGGNTGELFF	TGTGCCAGCAGTCGGACTAGCGGGGGGAACACCGGGGAGCTGTTTTTT
TRBV10-2	NA	NA	TRBJ1-1	CASSGDKNTEAFF	TGCGCCAGCAGTGGGGACAAGAACACTGAAGCTTTCTTT
TRBV30	NA	NA	TRBJ2-7	CAWSGVYEQYF	TGTGCCTGGAGTGGAGTCTACGAGCAGTACTTC
TRBV5-1	NA	NA	TRBJ2-7	CASNLAAGDTYEQYF	TGCGCCAGCAACTTGGCGGCAGGGGATACCTACGAGCAGTACTTC
TRBV10-1	TRBD1	NA	TRBJ2-1	CASSGAGTGSNEQFF	TGCGCCAGCAGTGGTGCAGGGACAGGGAGTAATGAGCAGTTCTTC
TRBV11-2	TRBD2	NA	TRBJ2-3	CASGLRSGATDTQYF	TGTGCCAGCGGCCTACGGAGCGGGGCCACAGATACGCAGTATTTT
TRBV4-1	NA	NA	TRBJ1-2	CASSNRVLGGRTNYGYTF	TGCGCCAGCAGCAACAGGGTGTTGGGGGGGCGGACTAACTATGGCTACACCTTC
TRBV28	TRBD1	NA	TRBJ1-1	CASSFGQATEAFF	TGTGCCAGCAGTTTCGGACAGGCCACTGAAGCTTTCTTT
TRBV7-9	NA	NA	TRBJ1-1	CASSKTGNTEAFF	TGTGCCAGCAGCAAGACAGGTAACACTGAAGCTTTCTTT
TRBV6-5	NA	NA	TRBJ2-7	CASSYSQGLSYEQYF	TGTGCCAGCAGTTACTCCCAGGGGTTATCCTACGAGCAGTACTTC
TRBV6-5	NA	NA	TRBJ2-3	CAAGSGTDTQYF	TGTGCCGCCGGTTCAGGGACAGATACGCAGTATTTT
TRBV6-6	NA	NA	TRBJ1-5	CASSQGSPQHF	TGTGCCAGCAGTCAGGGGTCGCCCCAGCATTTT
TRBV9	TRBD2	once	TRBJ2-1	CASSDSSGTSYSEQFF	TGTGCCAGCAGTGATAGTAGCGGGACGTCATATAGTGAGCAGTTCTTC
TRBV10-3	NA	once	TRBJ2-5	CAISVGLATGETQYF	TGTGCCATCAGTGTAGGGCTAGCGACGGGGGAGACCCAGTACTTC
TRBV29-1	NA	NA	TRBJ2-1	CSVDQGYNEQFF	TGCAGCGTGGATCAGGGATACAATGAGCAGTTCTTC
TRBV6-1	TRBD1	once	TRBJ2-7	CASTWDRNYEQYF	TGTGCCAGCACCTGGGACAGAAATTACGAGCAGTACTTC
TRBV6-5	NA	NA	TRBJ2-7	CASSYQGSYEQYF	TGTGCCAGCAGTTACCAGGGGTCCTACGAGCAGTACTTC
TRBV15	NA	NA	TRBJ2-3	CATSVHRVTDTQYF	TGTGCCACCAGCGTTCACAGGGTAACAGATACGCAGTATTTT
TRBV15	TRBD1	NA	TRBJ1-2	CATSRSGQGRGYGYTF	TGTGCCACCAGCAGGTCGGGACAGGGAAGGGGCTATGGCTACACCTTC
TRBV10-1	TRBD1	once	TRBJ2-2	CASSSGTENTGELFF	TGCGCCAGCAGTTCCGGGACAGAAAACACCGGGGAGCTGTTTTTT